The next 15 T cell receptor beta chains were all read from a single sample in a study of technical replicates of blood from a few donors. The repertoire was sequenced with immunoSEQ multiplex PCR; TCRdb's copy has only in-frame clones and lacks some. Of tens of thousands of clones in the sample, about 96% were seen once. The sequenced sample consisted of T cells isolated from PBMCs. The receptors shown here come from a human donor in good health.

The chain is built from TRBV7-2 and TRBJ1-2, with D possibly matching TRBD1 (5 bases). The length of the CDR3 is 15 residues. The germline gives CDR1 SGHTA, CDR2 FQGNSA. Trimming shortened V by 4 bases and J by 5 bases, and 17 bases separated the two germline ends. The CDR3 DNA sequence: TGTGCCAGCAGCTCGTATGAGACAGTTTTTTATGGCTACACCTTC. Encoded protein: CASSSYETVFYGYTF.

Only one count was recorded for this clone. The chain employs TRBV27 and TRBJ2-1, with D tentatively TRBD1 (5 bases). The CDR3 is 14 residues long. Germline V gene sequence: CDR1 MNHEY, CDR2 SMNVEV (reference sequence). With 2 bases removed from V and 6 bases from J, the gap between germline ends came to 11 bases. The CDR3 DNA reads as TGTGCCAGCAGTTTAGGTGTAAGGGGCAATGAGCAGTTCTTC. This translates into CASSLGVRGNEQFF.

This clone has a single count. The V gene is TRBV29-1, the J gene TRBJ2-1; 8 bases fit TRBD1. Trimming at V came to 1 base and at J to 0 bases, leaving 2 bases not matched to a gene. From germline, CDR1 is SQVTM and CDR2 ANQGSEA. CDR3 length equals 15 residues. The CDR3 DNA is TGCAGCGTTGAAGGGACAGGGAGCTCCTACAATGAGCAGTTCTTC. This gives the protein CSVEGTGSSYNEQFF.

The chain links TRBV7-9 to TRBJ2-7, with D perhaps matching TRBD1 (5 bases). The CDR3 contains 10 residues. V was shortened by 5 bases and J by 12 bases, with 11 bases between the two germline ends. The germline gives CDR1 SEHNR, CDR2 FQNEAQ (reference sequence). CDR3 sequence (DNA): TGTGCCAGCAGCGTGACAGAATTGTACTTC. Protein: CASSVTELYF.

The chain has TRBV6-1 and TRBJ2-1; 7 nucleotides match TRBD1. There are 14 residues in the CDR3. The J segment lost 3 bases and the V segment lost 11 bases, leaving 10 bases of the junction unmatched. The germline CDR1 and CDR2 sequences are MNHNS and SASEGT. This chain's CDR3 is CAGSRDRDYNEQFF. The CDR3 nucleotides are TGTGCCGGCTCCCGGGACAGAGACTACAATGAGCAGTTCTTC.

The chain carries TRBV27 and TRBJ1-5, with 7 bases identical to TRBD1. CDR1 is MNHEY, CDR2 SMNVEV, per germline (reference sequence). The CDR3 length is 13 residues. J gave up 6 bases and V 10 bases, and 9 bases lay outside the gene matches. CDR3: CAIRQGIGQPQHF. CDR3 DNA: TGTGCCATCCGACAGGGTATTGGTCAGCCCCAGCATTTT.

The J gene is TRBJ1-5, the V gene TRBV19, with D unclear. This CDR3 has 15 residues. V was cut by 6 bases and J by 0 bases, with 12 bases left in between. Germline CDR1 and CDR2: LNHDA and SQIVND (reference sequence). CDR3: CASRDQVNSNQPQHF. CDR3 sequence (DNA): TGTGCCAGTAGAGATCAGGTCAATAGCAATCAGCCCCAGCATTTT. Based on the CDR3 plus reference TRBV19 and TRBJ1-5, the full variable domain is DGGITQSPKYLFRKEGQNVTLSCEQNLNHDAMYWYRQDPGQGLRLIYYSQIVNDFQKGDIAEGYSVSREKKESFPLTVTSAQKNPTAFYLCASRDQVNSNQPQHFGDGTRLSIL.

V gene TRBV10-3 combines with J gene TRBJ2-5; 10 bases match TRBD2. Germline CDR1 ENHRY, CDR2 SYGVKD. Trimming at V came to 9 bases and at J to 3 bases, leaving 4 bases not matched to a gene. This CDR3 spans 13 amino acids. Here the CDR3 DNA reads TGTGCCATGGGCCTAGCGGGAGAAGAGACCCAGTACTTC. Residues: CAMGLAGEETQYF.

Notes on this clone: Mismatch with germline at one junction end may stem from a read error. The V and J genes are TRBV7-7 and TRBJ1-4, with D possibly TRBD1 on 5 matching bases. Per germline, CDR1 SSHAT and CDR2 FNYEAQ (reference sequence). CDR3 length: 16 amino acids. The CDR3 DNA sequence: TGTGCTAGCAGCTTCTGTTGGCCAACAGGAATCGAAAAACTGTTTTTT. Protein product: CASSFCWPTGIEKLFF.

The count of this clone is one. The chain recombines TRBV19 with TRBJ2-7; TRBD2 aligns across 10 bases. V lost 10 bases and J lost 3; bases outside the gene matches: 9. The CDR3 is 14 residues long. CDR1 is LNHDA and CDR2 is SQIVND in the germline V gene (reference sequence). The CDR3 coding sequence is TGTGCCACCGCGAGGACTAGCGGCTTCTACGAGCAGTACTTC. Translating gives CATARTSGFYEQYF.

The chain has TRBV5-1 and TRBJ2-3, with D perhaps TRBD1 (8 bases). This CDR3 is built from 16 residues. Between the trimmed V and J ends, which lost 3 bases and 3 bases, there was a span of 17 bases. The V gene's germline CDR1 is SGHRS and CDR2 YFSETQ. The DNA of the CDR3 is TGCGCCAGCAGCTCCTTTGGACAGGGAGGGACAGATACGCAGTATTTT. It codes for CASSSFGQGGTDTQYF.

The rearrangement uses TRBV28 and TRBJ2-7; 9 bases align to TRBD1. CDR1 and CDR2 (germline): MDHEN, SYDVKM. The ends lost 4 bases at V and 0 bases at J; junction bases unmatched: 7. The CDR3 totals 16 residues. The chain's CDR3 is CASSSTGTGSSYEQYF. The CDR3 DNA is TGTGCCAGCAGTTCAACCGGGACAGGGTCCTCCTACGAGCAGTACTTC.

The rearrangement joins TRBV11-3 to TRBJ1-1; D call uncertain. The CDR3 loop spans 13 amino acids. V lost 5 bases and J lost 9, with 16 bases in between. Germline V gives CDR1 SGHNT, CDR2 YENEEA. In DNA form, the CDR3 reads TGTGCCAGCAGCCCCAACGGGAGGTCACAAGCTTTCTTT. Its protein product is CASSPNGRSQAFF.

The gene calls are TRBV4-2 and TRBJ2-7, with 11 bases lining up with TRBD2. The CDR3 sequence is 18 residues long. With V trimmed by 1 base and J by 0 bases, 8 bases remained unmatched. Germline CDR1 is LGHNA and CDR2 is YNFKEQ. DNA for the CDR3: TGTGCCAGCAGCCAAGGCCCTAGCGGGAGGACTAGCTCCTACGAGCAGTACTTC. Protein sequence: CASSQGPSGRTSSYEQYF.

The chain couples TRBV10-3 to TRBJ2-3; 10 bases line up with TRBD2. The CDR3 is 14 residues long. V lost 6 bases to trimming and J lost 1 base; unmatched junction nucleotides: 1. CDR1 and CDR2 (germline): ENHRY, SYGVKD. DNA for the CDR3: TGTGCCATCAGGGGGACTAGCGGCACAGATACGCAGTATTTT. Protein sequence: CAIRGTSGTDTQYF.